This T cell receptor (beta chain) was identified during a study of cytomegalovirus exposure and HLA in healthy donors. Study information: Falling in the Caucasian-associated ancestry cluster were about 82% of under 500 genotyped donors. Findings and caveats of the study: Upon later analysis, TCR association rates were observed to vary by HLA locus, being highest for DRB1 and lowest for HLA-C.

The PCR used 60 Vbeta and 13 Jbeta primers. Profiled with immunoSEQ multiplex PCR; TCRdb holds only in-frame clones, not every one. The sample includes approximately 160,000 clones, 75% to 85% of them seen just once. This clone was recorded a few times. Its antigen is unknown. The length of the CDR3 is 13 residues. The germline gives CDR1 SGHTA, CDR2 FQGNSA. Sequenced: PBMCs. The clonotype comes from a woman aged 45-65 years in good health and CMV-seropositive. The chain recombines TRBV7-2 with TRBJ1-1; maybe TRBD1 (5 bases). The CDR3 nucleotides read TGTGCGGGAGCGGGTGGGGGTAACACTGAAGCTTTCTTT. Its translation: CAGAGGGNTEAFF.